This TCR beta chain was captured by sequencing in a study of shared clonotypes between healthy human individuals. Sequencing used immunoSEQ multiplex PCR; TCRdb keeps in-frame clones, though not all of them. This table holds about 520,000 clones, over 75% found once. This clone was counted a few times. The ends lost 3 bases at V and 0 bases at J; junction bases unmatched: 5. In germline, CDR1 is MNHEY, CDR2 SMNVEV (reference sequence). This CDR3 is 16 amino acids long. The sample consisted of PBMCs. The V and J genes are TRBV27 and TRBJ1-5, with 7 bases identical to TRBD1. This TCR was recovered from a woman in her 40s in good health. Some clones in this sample may be carry-over from other donors' samples. DNA of the CDR3: TGTGCCAGCAGTTTTAAGGGGGCGGATAGCAATCAGCCCCAGCATTTT. Protein: CASSFKGADSNQPQHF.